Given below is one T cell receptor (beta chain) in context. The data stem from a study of blood T cell repertoires in COVID-19. The CDR3 has 12 residues. Between the trimmed V and J ends, which lost 3 bases and 2 bases, there was a span of 2 bases. Per germline, CDR1 MNHNS and CDR2 SASEGT. TCRdb's copy holds only in-frame clones and misses some; the assay was immunoSEQ multiplex PCR. The top ten hold about 2.7% of the sample, which has under 200,000 clones, 80% to 85% seen once. Source material: peripheral blood. This TCR came from a human donor with acute or convalescent COVID-19. The donor label of this sample is uncertain. The chain employs TRBV6-1 and TRBJ1-5; D is ambiguous. CDR3 DNA sequence: TGTGCCAGCAGTGACGGCAATCAGCCCCAGCATTTT. This gives the protein CASSDGNQPQHF.